This passage covers 3 T cell receptor beta chains from one sample sequenced in a study of CD8 T cells in ankylosing spondylitis. Using its own MiXCR run on the 5' RACE reads, TCRdb lists one record per CDR3 protein. The sample comprises 350,000 to 450,000 distinct CDR3 sequences, roughly 20% of which are singletons, and 10% to 15% rests with the top ten. Material: blood, either unsorted or a sorted T cell fraction (not recorded which). These receptors were collected from a male donor with ankylosing spondylitis or in good health (not recorded which).

There are a few counts of this clonotype. The genes are TRBV5-6 and TRBJ2-7; D not certain. CDR3 length: 12 residues. Germline lookup yields CDR1 SGHDT and CDR2 YYEEEE. The V end lost 1 base, the J end lost 4 bases, and 6 bases lay between the germline ends. The CDR3 DNA reads as TGTGCCAGCAGCTTGTCGGAGTACGAGCAGTACTTC. Translating gives CASSLSEYEQYF.

The CDR3 sequence is CASSHPTLESGFEQFF. For the CDR3, the DNA is TGTGCCAGCAGCCACCCCACACTAGAGTCGGGGTTTGAGCAGTTCTTC. V and J are TRBV16 and TRBJ2-1, with TRBD2 as a possible D gene (5 bases). This CDR3 has 16 amino acids. Trimming left V 3 bases short and J 9 bases short, with 21 bases between. CDR1 KGHSY and CDR2 FQNENV come from the germline V gene. The full variable domain, rest sourced from reference TRBV16 and TRBJ2-1, is GEEVAQTPKHLVRGEGQKAKLYCAPIKGHSYVFWYQQVLKNEFKFLISFQNENVFDETGMPKERFSAKCLPNSPCSLEIQATKLEDSAVYFCASSHPTLESGFEQFFGPGTRLTVL.

The rearrangement uses TRBV6-2 or TRBV6-3 and TRBJ2-1, with D maybe TRBD2 (6 bases). CDR3 length: 12 amino acids. Germline CDR1 MNHEY, CDR2 SVGEGT. V lost 7 bases and J 8 bases, leaving 12 bases between the germline ends. The CDR3 bases are TGTGCCAGCATGCGCGGGGTGGATGAGCAGTTCTTC. This gives the protein CASMRGVDEQFF.